This T cell receptor beta chain was sequenced during a study of blood T cell repertoires in COVID-19. Background on the study: Acute-phase and convalescent COVID-19 samples originated in the United States, Italy and Spain. In each case, the material was cDNA or gDNA derived from T cells, B-cell-depleted T cells, or PBMCs.

V gave up 2 bases and J gave up 0 bases, with 8 bases separating them. Germline-derived CDR1 and CDR2 are MDHEN and SYDVKM. The CDR3 totals 15 residues. Original analysis: Reference gene primer amplification yielded estimated nucleated cell counts. Some clones are missing from TCRdb's copy, which holds only in-frame ones; the method was immunoSEQ multiplex PCR. That table gives V, J and clone size, and the DNA gave D and trimming. The table lists 300,000 or so clones, 88% of them singletons. This clonotype was obtained from a woman aged 25 to 39 who had recovered from COVID-19. The chain recombines TRBV28 with TRBJ1-3; D remains unclear. Input material: peripheral blood. CDR3 protein: CASSLTELSGNTIYF. Here the CDR3 DNA reads TGTGCCAGCAGTTTAACCGAACTCTCTGGAAACACCATATATTTT.